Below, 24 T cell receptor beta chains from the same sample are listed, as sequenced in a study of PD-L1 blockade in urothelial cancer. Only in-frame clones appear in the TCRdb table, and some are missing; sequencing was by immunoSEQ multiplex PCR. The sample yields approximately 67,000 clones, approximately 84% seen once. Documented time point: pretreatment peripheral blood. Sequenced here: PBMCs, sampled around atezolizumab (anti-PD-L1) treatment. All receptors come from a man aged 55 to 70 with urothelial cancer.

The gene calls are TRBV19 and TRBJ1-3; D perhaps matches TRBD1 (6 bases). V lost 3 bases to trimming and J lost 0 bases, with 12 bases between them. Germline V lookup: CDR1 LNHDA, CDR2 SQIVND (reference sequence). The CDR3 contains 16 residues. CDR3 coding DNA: TGTGCCAGTAGTATGGACAGTCCGATCTCTGGAAACACCATATATTTT. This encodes CASSMDSPISGNTIYF.

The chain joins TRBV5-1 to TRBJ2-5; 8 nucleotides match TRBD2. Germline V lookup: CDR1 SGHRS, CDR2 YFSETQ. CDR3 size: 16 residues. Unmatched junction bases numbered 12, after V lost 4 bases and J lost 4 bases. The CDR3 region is CASSIGGAGSRETQYF. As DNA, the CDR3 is TGCGCCAGCAGCATCGGGGGGGCCGGTTCCCGAGAGACCCAGTACTTC.

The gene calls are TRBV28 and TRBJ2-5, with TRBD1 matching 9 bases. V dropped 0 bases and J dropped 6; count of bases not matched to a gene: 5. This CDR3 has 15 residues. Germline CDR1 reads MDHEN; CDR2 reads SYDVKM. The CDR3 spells CASSLWRTGEKTQYF. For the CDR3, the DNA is TGTGCCAGCAGTTTATGGAGGACAGGGGAGAAGACCCAGTACTTC.

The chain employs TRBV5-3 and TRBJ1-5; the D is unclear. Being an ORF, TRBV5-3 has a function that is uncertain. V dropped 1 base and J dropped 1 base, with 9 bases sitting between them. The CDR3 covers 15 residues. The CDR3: CARSLRGPSNQPQHF. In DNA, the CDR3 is TGTGCCAGAAGCTTGCGAGGCCCGAGCAATCAGCCCCAGCATTTT.

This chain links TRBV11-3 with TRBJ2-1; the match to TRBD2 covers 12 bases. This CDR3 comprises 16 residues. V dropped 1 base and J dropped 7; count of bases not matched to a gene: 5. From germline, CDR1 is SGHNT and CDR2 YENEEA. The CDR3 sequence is CASSLGLAGGLNEQFF. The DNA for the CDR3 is TGTGCCAGCAGCTTAGGGCTAGCGGGGGGGCTGAATGAGCAGTTCTTC.

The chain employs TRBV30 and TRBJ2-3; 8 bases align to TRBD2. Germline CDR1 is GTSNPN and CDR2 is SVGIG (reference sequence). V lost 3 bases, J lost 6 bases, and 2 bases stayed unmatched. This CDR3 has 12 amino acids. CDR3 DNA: TGTGCCTGGAGGCCTAGCGGGGATACGCAGTATTTT. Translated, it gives CAWRPSGDTQYF.

CDR3 DNA: TGTGCCAGCAGCTTATACCAGGGACAGCCCCAGCATTTT. Its protein product is CASSLYQGQPQHF. The genes are TRBV7-2 and TRBJ1-5, with TRBD1 as a possible D gene (5 bases). Trimming pared 2 bases from V and 7 bases from J, leaving 9 bases between. The CDR3 covers 13 residues. CDR1 and CDR2 (germline): SGHTA, FQGNSA.

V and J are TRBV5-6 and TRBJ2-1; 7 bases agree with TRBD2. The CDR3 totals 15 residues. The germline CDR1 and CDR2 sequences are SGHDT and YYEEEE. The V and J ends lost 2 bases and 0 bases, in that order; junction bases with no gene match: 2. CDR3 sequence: CASSFRGGSYNEQFF. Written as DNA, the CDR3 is TGTGCCAGCAGCTTCCGCGGGGGCTCCTACAATGAGCAGTTCTTC.

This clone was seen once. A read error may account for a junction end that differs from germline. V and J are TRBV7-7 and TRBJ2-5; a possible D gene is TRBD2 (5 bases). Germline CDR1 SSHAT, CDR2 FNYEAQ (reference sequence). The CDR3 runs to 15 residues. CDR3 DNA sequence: TGTGCTAGCAGCTTAGGAACTACTAGTTCAGAGACCCAGTACTTC. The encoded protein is CASSLGTTSSETQYF.

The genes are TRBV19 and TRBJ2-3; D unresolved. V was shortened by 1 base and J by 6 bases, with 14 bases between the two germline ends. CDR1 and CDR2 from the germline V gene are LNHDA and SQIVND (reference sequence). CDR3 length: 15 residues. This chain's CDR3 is CASSIALHPADTQYF. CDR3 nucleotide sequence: TGTGCCAGTAGTATAGCGCTACATCCAGCGGATACGCAGTATTTT.

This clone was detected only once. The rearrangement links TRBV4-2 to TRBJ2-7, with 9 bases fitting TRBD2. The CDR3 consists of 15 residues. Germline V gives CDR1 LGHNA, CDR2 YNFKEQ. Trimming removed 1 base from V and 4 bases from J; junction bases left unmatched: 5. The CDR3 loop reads CASSQASGDRYEQYF. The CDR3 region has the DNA TGTGCCAGCAGCCAAGCTAGCGGGGATCGGTACGAGCAGTACTTC.

The CDR3 reads CSVTGGAEKLFF. CDR3 DNA: TGCAGCGTAACGGGGGGGGCTGAAAAACTGTTTTTT. The rearrangement uses TRBV29-1 and TRBJ1-4; tentative D call: TRBD1 (6 bases). The germline CDR1 and CDR2 sequences are SQVTM and ANQGSEA. The CDR3 contains 12 residues. The V gene lost 6 bases and the J gene lost 7 bases, with 12 bases spanning the gap. The full variable domain, rest sourced from reference TRBV29-1 and TRBJ1-4, is SAVISQKPSRDICQRGTSLTIQCQVDSQVTMMFWYRQQPGQSLTLIATANQGSEATYESGFVIDKFPISRPNLTFSTLTVSNMSPEDSSIYLCSVTGGAEKLFFGSGTQLSVL.

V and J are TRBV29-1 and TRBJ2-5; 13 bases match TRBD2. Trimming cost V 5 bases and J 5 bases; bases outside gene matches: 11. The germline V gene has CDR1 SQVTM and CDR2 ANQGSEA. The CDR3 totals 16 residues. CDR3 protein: CSVPTSGGSFGETQYF. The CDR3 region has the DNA TGCAGCGTTCCGACTAGCGGGGGGTCATTCGGGGAGACCCAGTACTTC.

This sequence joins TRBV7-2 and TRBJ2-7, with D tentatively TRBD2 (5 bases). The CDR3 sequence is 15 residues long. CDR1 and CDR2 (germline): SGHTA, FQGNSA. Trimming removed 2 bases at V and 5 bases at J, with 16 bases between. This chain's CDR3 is CASSLPERANDEQYF. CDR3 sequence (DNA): TGTGCCAGCAGCTTACCCGAGAGGGCAAACGACGAGCAGTACTTC.

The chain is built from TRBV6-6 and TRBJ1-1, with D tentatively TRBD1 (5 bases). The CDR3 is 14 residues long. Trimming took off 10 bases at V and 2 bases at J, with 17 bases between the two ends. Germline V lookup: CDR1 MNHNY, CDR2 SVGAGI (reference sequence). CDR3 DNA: TGTGCCACCCGAGGCAGGGAGGATAACACTGAAGCTTTCTTT. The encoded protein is CATRGREDNTEAFF.

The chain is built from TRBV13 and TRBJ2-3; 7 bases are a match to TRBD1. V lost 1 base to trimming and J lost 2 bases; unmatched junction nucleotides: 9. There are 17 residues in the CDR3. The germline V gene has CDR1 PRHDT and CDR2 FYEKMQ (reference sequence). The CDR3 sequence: CASSLEGALTHTDTQYF. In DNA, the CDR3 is TGTGCCAGCAGCTTAGAGGGGGCCCTAACCCACACAGATACGCAGTATTTT.

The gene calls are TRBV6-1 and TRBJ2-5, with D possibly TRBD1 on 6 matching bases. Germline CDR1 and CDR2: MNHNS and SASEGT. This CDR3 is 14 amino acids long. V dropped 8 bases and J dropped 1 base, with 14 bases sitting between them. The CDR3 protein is CASAQGQTQETQYF. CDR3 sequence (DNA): TGTGCCAGCGCTCAGGGACAAACCCAAGAGACCCAGTACTTC.

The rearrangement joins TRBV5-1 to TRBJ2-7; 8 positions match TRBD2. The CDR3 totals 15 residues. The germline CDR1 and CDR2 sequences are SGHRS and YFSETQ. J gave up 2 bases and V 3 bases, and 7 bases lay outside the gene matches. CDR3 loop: CASSYLAGGTYEQYF. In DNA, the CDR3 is TGCGCCAGCAGCTACCTCGCGGGGGGCACCTACGAGCAGTACTTC.

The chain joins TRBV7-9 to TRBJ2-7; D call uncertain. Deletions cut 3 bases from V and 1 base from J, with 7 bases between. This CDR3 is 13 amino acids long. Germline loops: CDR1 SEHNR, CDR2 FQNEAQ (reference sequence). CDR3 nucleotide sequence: TGTGCCAGCAGCTTGTCAGTATCCTACGAGCAGTACTTC. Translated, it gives CASSLSVSYEQYF. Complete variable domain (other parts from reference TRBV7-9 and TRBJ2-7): DTGVSQNPRHKITKRGQNVTFRCDPISEHNRLYWYRQTLGQGPEFLTYFQNEAQLEKSRLLSDRFSAERPKGSFSTLEIQRTEQGDSAMYLCASSLSVSYEQYFGPGTRLTVT.

The DNA for the CDR3 is TGTGCCAGCAGCAGGAAGGACAGGGATAATGAAAAACTGTTTTTT. It yields the protein CASSRKDRDNEKLFF. The chain recombines TRBV5-4 with TRBJ1-4; 8 positions match TRBD1. Germline-derived CDR1 and CDR2 are SGHNT and YYREEE (reference sequence). With V trimmed by 4 bases and J by 4 bases, 6 bases remained unmatched. The CDR3 has 15 residues. The variable domain in full, with the rest retrieved from reference TRBV5-4 and TRBJ1-4, is ETGVTQSPTHLIKTRGQQVTLRCSSQSGHNTVSWYQQALGQGPQFIFQYYREEENGRGNFPPRFSGLQFPNYSSELNVNALELDDSALYLCASSRKDRDNEKLFFGSGTQLSVL.

The CDR3 loop reads CATSRGSQGSEQYF. CDR3 sequence (DNA): TGTGCCACCAGCAGGGGATCACAGGGGAGCGAGCAGTACTTC. The chain uses TRBV15 and TRBJ2-7, with 7 bases that match TRBD1. The CDR3 length is 14 residues. The V segment lost 3 bases and the J segment 6 bases; nucleotides outside the gene matches: 8. Germline V lookup: CDR1 LNHNV, CDR2 YYDKDF (reference sequence).

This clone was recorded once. CDR3 sequence reads: CASSSSGGRYGYTF. CDR3 nucleotide sequence: TGTGCCAGCAGTTCCTCGGGAGGGCGGTATGGCTACACCTTC. The chain couples TRBV27 to TRBJ1-2; D not certain. V lost 4 bases to trimming and J lost 5 bases, with 14 bases between them. The CDR3 is made up of 14 amino acids. CDR1 MNHEY and CDR2 SMNVEV come from the germline V gene (reference sequence).

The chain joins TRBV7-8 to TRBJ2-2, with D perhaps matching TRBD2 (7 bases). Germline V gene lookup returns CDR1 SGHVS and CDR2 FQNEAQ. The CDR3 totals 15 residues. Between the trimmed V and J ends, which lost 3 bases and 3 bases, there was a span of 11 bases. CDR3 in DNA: TGTGCCAGCAGCTTGGGGGCGGGGGACACCGGGGAGCTGTTTTTT. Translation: CASSLGAGDTGELFF. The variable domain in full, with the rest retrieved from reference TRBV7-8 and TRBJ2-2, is GAGVSQSPRYKVAKRGQDVALRCDPISGHVSLFWYQQALGQGPEFLTYFQNEAQLDKSGLPSDRFFAERPEGSVSTLKIQRTQQEDSAVYLCASSLGAGDTGELFFGEGSRLTVL.

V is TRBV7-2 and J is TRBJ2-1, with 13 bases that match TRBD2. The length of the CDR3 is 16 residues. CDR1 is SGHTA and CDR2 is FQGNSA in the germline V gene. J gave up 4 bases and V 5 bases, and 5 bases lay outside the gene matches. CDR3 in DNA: TGTGCCAGCAGCCGAGGACTAGCGGGGGTGTACAATGAGCAGTTCTTC. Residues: CASSRGLAGVYNEQFF. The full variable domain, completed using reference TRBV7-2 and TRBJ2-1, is GAGVSQSPSNKVTEKGKDVELRCDPISGHTALYWYRQSLGQGLEFLIYFQGNSAPDKSGLPSDRFSAERTGGSVSTLTIQRTQQEDSAVYLCASSRGLAGVYNEQFFGPGTRLTVL.